This TCR beta chain appears in the sequencing data of a study of read filtering for tumor transcriptome and immune sequencing (dated by TCRdb to 2019 to 2021). About the full investigation: The cohort was composed of some 16 male and more than twelve female patients, with a mean age of 65.9 years and an age range of roughly 45 to 90. By revised international staging, 8 patients were R-ISS I, under 20 were R-ISS II and 6 or 7 were R-ISS III. Whole-transcriptome libraries were prepared with the TruSeq RNA Access Library Prep Kit after DNase treatment. TCR-region mapped reads per sample ranged from about 4.05 to 10.27 million with IR-seq versus only roughly 75 to 1273 with RNA-seq. Using the same bone marrow samples, the study ran both targeted immune repertoire sequencing and bulk whole-transcriptome sequencing and then compared the TCR repertoires from each method. One of the main goals was to work out a read-filtering strategy for immune repertoire data, in particular whether clonotypes backed by only a single read should be removed. General findings and caveats noted by the study authors: The correlation between IR-seq and RNA-seq shared clonotype proportions was increased by removal of single-read clonotypes. Compared with RNA-seq, IR-seq captured clonotypes at much higher depth and more reliably, and a smaller IR-seq throughput was enough to identify most shared clonotypes. In IR-seq, single-read clonotypes were approximately 80% of clonotypes but around 3.6% of total reads; in RNA-seq they were roughly 72% of clonotypes and 35% to 50% of reads. The sorted CD138-negative fraction was a mixed bone marrow immune population, not purified T cells.

Every patient had bone marrow sampled at the time of active disease. Isolation of bone marrow mononuclear cells was performed by Ficoll-Hypaque density gradient centrifugation. Myeloma plasma cells were removed and CD138-negative cells were obtained by negative selection following labeling with CD138 magnetic microbeads on a MACS separator. The purity of the isolated cells was checked by flow cytometry with CD138 antibodies on an Attune NxT. TRIzol reagent was used to extract total RNA, which was then quantified with a NanoDrop spectrophotometer. For each patient, paired RNA-seq and IR-seq were run on the CD138-negative bone marrow sample from that patient. TCR libraries were built from roughly 370 ng RNA with the Immunoverse kit, using molecular barcoded adaptors covering alpha/delta and beta/gamma chains. TCR library preparation used the same RNA that was used for transcriptome sequencing. Sequencing of TCR libraries was carried out on an Illumina HiSeq 4000 with 2 x 150 cycles. For the original study's pipeline: Using MiXCR, which included quality filtering and error correction, TCR reads were aligned to human V, D, J and C references and then assembled into CDR3 clonotypes. Clonotype counts and gene usage diversity were analyzed with the tcR package in R. For inspection of raw mapping reads, RNA-seq reads were mapped by STAR aligner version 2.5.3a onto GRCh37 of the human genome. To test how sequencing depth affects detected clonotypes, IR-seq fastq files were randomly downsampled with Seqtk 1.3. Using fastp trimming at Q25 and MiXCR clonotype assembly, TCRdb reanalyzed the public sequencing data and kept in-frame beta chains. Each record represents a unique CDR3 protein, reported with the most common genes and DNA among its rows. These V and J calls rely on TCRdb rather than the paper's analysis. The sample data list 100,000 to 150,000 distinct CDR3 sequences, and roughly 13% of these were observed just once. The ten largest clones represent around 8.3% of the sample.

This clonotype was seen ten or more times. The antigen this receptor binds is unknown. Base quality data are lacking; no much larger clone is found one base away. This TCR was sampled from a donor at least 40 years old with multiple myeloma. The material sequenced was a population of CD138-negative cells sorted from bone marrow. Per the publication, the cell subset or site label means: bone marrow mononuclear cells depleted of CD138+ plasma/myeloma cells by negative magnetic selection.

Read as DNA, the sequence is TGTGCCAGCAGTTTAGTGGCAGGGGGGGCTTTCTTT. The resulting protein is CASSLVAGGAFF. The rearrangement joined TRBV12-3 or TRBV12-4 to TRBJ1-1; 7 central nucleotides agree with TRBD1. The CDR3, cysteine through phenylalanine, is 12 amino acids long. Of all the DNA, just the CDR3 is kept, 36 bases in frame from base 1. After removal of 1 base from V and 11 bases from J, the junction retains 4 bases not matched to a gene.